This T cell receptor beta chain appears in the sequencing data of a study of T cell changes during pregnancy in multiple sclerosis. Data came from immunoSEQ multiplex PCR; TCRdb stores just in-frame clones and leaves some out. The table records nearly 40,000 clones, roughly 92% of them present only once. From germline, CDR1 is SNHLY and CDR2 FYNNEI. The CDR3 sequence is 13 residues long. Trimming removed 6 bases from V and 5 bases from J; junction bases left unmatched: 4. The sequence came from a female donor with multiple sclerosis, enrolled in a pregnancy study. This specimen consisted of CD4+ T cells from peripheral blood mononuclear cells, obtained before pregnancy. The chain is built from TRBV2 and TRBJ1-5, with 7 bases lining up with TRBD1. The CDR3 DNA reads TGTGCCAGCAGGACAGGGTTCCATCAGCCCCAGCATTTT. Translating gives CASRTGFHQPQHF.